One T cell receptor beta chain is described in this entry. Antigen unknown. This sample stems from a study of CD4 T cells in relation to SARS-CoV-2 and coronaviruses. The CDR3 totals 16 residues. Trimming shortened V by 2 bases and J by 0 bases, and 11 bases separated the two germline ends. Germline lookup yields CDR1 MNHEY and CDR2 SVGEGT. Before the COVID-19 pandemic, during about 2010-2018, CD4+ T cells were taken from unexposed donors. Isolation of CD4+ T cells took place after about eleven days in culture. TCRdb's copy holds only in-frame clones and misses some; the assay was immunoSEQ multiplex PCR. Of some 19,000 clones in the sample, more than 60% are singletons; the top ten hold about 23%.

Sequenced sample: CD4+ T cells from PBMCs, cultured in vitro. The TCR originated in a human donor in good health. The chain carries TRBV6-2 or TRBV6-3 and TRBJ2-1, with D unresolved. For the CDR3, the DNA is TGTGCCAGCAGTTACCTCCTAGACACCTCCTACAATGAGCAGTTCTTC. It encodes CASSYLLDTSYNEQFF.